The source of this T cell receptor beta chain is a study of cytomegalovirus exposure and HLA in healthy donors (dated 2017 in TCRdb). Describing the broader study: An earlier analysis of 587 of the donors reported 276 Gb of sequence data and around 110 million unique TCR beta sequences from about 179 million T cells. Several DR-DQ haplotypes were handled as single units for association and clustering because linkage in the cohort was strong. The number of typed donors differed by locus: roughly 620-630 for A, B, C, DRB1 and DQB1; about 520 for DQA1; over 600 for DPA1; and roughly 450 for DPB1. Across 398 genotyped donors of the cohort, an average of approximately 200,000 unique TCR beta nucleotide sequences per donor were sequenced, and about a sixth of those sequences were non-productive. In an earlier analysis of roughly 540 of the donors, high-throughput TCR beta sequencing was used to judge whether each TCR beta V gene segment behaved as functional or pseudogenic. Donor age, sex, ethnicity and CMV serostatus were compiled alongside the repertoire data. Rather than drawing on any new phenotypic data, the later analysis identified candidate immune exposures from TCR beta sequences and the way those sequences occurred across donors. Of the roughly 390 genotyped donors, approximately 80% fell in the genetic ancestry cluster associated with self-reported Caucasian donors. In a later analysis, previously published TCR beta repertoires from more than 500 donors were re-analyzed and high-resolution HLA genotyping was added so that TCR occurrence patterns could be studied. The study was designed to test whether signatures of past pathogen exposure could be identified by cataloging public T cell receptors. Along with the roughly 700-subject first cohort, a separate validation cohort of some 130 different subjects was used. An early release covering about 600 HLA-typed donors comprised about 300 gigabases of sequencing data and approximately 80 million unique TCR sequences. The study used immunosequencing to profile the T cell repertoires of more than 650 subjects and linked those repertoires to cytomegalovirus serostatus. High-throughput TCR immunosequencing, statistical association of individual TCRs with disease status, and machine learning were combined to predict cytomegalovirus infection status. Both class I and class II loci were covered by HLA typing, at four-digit resolution. All discovery cohort repertoires had been generated on a single sequencing platform. A later genetic analysis used genome-wide SNP genotypes for about 60% of the roughly 670 donors, treating that subset as a discovery cohort. Overall results and qualifications from the work: The authors suggested that the approach could potentially be extended to other disease states and immunological phenotypes. Several of the top co-occurrence clusters appeared to be linked to parvovirus B19, influenza, CMV and Epstein-Barr virus, according to a later analysis. A later analysis found that most CMV-associated TCR beta chains appeared HLA-restricted, with HLA associations seemingly driven largely by CMV exposure. V-gene and J-gene trimming of TCR beta chains was associated with a missense DCLRE1C variant in a later genetic analysis, and the association was replicated in an independent cohort. CMV serostatus was the only immune exposure information available for the cohort. Because counts were too low, roughly 17 rarely observed V segments, including chromosome 9 orphons, were left out of the earlier analysis of a few hundred of the donors. HLA typing was unavailable for some donors at each locus, so association tests used only the typed subset. A later analysis found that HLA-associated TCR beta chains were more clonally expanded and had lower generation probabilities than equally common non-associated chains. Broadly in line with IMGT annotations, most TCR beta V segments showed up in productive rearrangements about 87% or about 30% of the time in an earlier analysis of several hundred of the donors. The presence/absence analyses assumed that sequencing depth was roughly uniform across donors, and that assumption may not be true. Specific HLA alleles were associated with 15,000 to 20,000 TCR beta sequences at a false discovery rate of 0.05 in a later analysis. Across donors, most TCR sequences were observed very rarely, whereas some public TCRs were present in many individuals. A cluster of highly shared sequence variants was judged likely to represent a technical artifact of the sequencing pipeline. When HLA alleles, especially DR and DQ, strongly co-occurred, attributing TCR associations to individual alleles was difficult. In a later genetic analysis, fewer N-insertions in productive TCRs were reported among donors in an Asian-associated ancestry cluster than the 666-donor mean. A further reported finding was that TCR beta sequences accurately predicted the HLA-A and HLA-B alleles for most subjects in the first cohort. This cohort had only TCR beta chains sequenced, and the lack of alpha or paired-chain data limited which features could be detected. Linkage disequilibrium might explain the correlated functional status among segregating V segments, but an unknown experimental factor could not be excluded. In vitro tests confirmed that a few of the cytomegalovirus-associated TCR beta chains recognize cytomegalovirus antigens. Some IMGT-functional V segments, including TRBV6-2 and TRBV6-3, could not be distinguished by the 87-base-pair reads and were therefore excluded. A later analysis found that TCR association rates varied across HLA loci, with DRB1 alleles showing the most associated TCRs and HLA-C alleles the fewest. In the study, 164 TCR beta chains were listed as associated with cytomegalovirus. The classifier was reported to diagnose cytomegalovirus status with high specificity and sensitivity in both the original and validation cohorts.

In total, over 600 healthy bone marrow donors made up the cohort. All cohort members were sampled while nominally healthy, although unrecorded immune exposures were likely present. The donor tested CMV seronegative and was one of the 352 seronegative cohort members. A peripheral blood sample was provided by each donor, and peripheral blood mononuclear cells were used for TCR beta sequencing. The Qiagen DNeasy Blood Extraction Kit was used to extract genomic DNA from the blood cell samples. Remarks on this clone: The antigen it recognizes is unknown.

The method was the immunoSEQ multiplex PCR assay. A mixture of 60 forward primers for TCR Vbeta segments and 13 reverse primers for TCR Jbeta segments was used in the multiplex PCR. The CDR3 region of rearranged TCR beta genes was amplified from genomic DNA with a multiplex PCR assay. On the Illumina HiSeq System, the amplified TCR beta libraries were sequenced as 87-base-pair reads. Per the authors' processing: A later analysis counted approximately 74 million unique TCR beta chains across the roughly 700 repertoires, and around 9.9 million of these chains were shared by at least two donors. To remove PCR and sequencing errors, raw reads were error-corrected and collapsed into unique sequences using a nearest-neighbor algorithm that merged closely related sequences. Alignment of CDR3 sequences to IMGT reference sequences was used to assign V, D and J gene segments. For a sequence to be retained, at least a six-nucleotide match to both a V gene segment and a J gene segment was required. A rearrangement was called productive if the CDR3 had no stop codons and remained in frame with V and J, and every other rearrangement was called non-productive. CDR3 was defined by IMGT convention, running from the second conserved V-encoded cysteine to the conserved J-encoded phenylalanine. The earlier analysis of fewer than 700 of the donors excluded sequences that lacked an unambiguous match to a single V gene segment. An earlier analysis of over 450 of the donors classified V segments as functional when productive rearrangements were above 56.7% and as segregating when the standard deviation between donors was above 5%. A statistical classification framework was built to diagnose cytomegalovirus status from the catalog of TCR beta chain sequences. A later analysis assigned V and J genes by comparing TCR nucleotide sequences with IMGT/GENE-DB human TR gene sequences. A later analysis assigned CDR3 sequences and most-parsimonious VDJ recombination scenarios with the TCRdist pipeline. A later analysis defined each TCR beta chain by its CDR3 amino acid sequence plus V-gene family, and excluded reads lacking a unique V-gene family. In a later analysis, nearly 600 highly shared, low-generation-probability nucleotide sequences were removed to address suspected cross-contamination and a sequencing artifact. For each public chain, a later analysis derived a clonal expansion index from normalized ranks of inferred template counts within each repertoire. A later analysis computed generation probabilities with a VDJ recombination model fitted to out-of-frame rearrangements, and checked the results against IGoR. A later analysis scored TCR-TCR, TCR-HLA and TCR-CMV co-occurrence with hypergeometric tests, applying a repertoire-size bias correction to TCR pairs. To estimate false discovery rates, a later analysis permuted the HLA or CMV assignments 20 times. In a later analysis, co-occurring TCRs were grouped using DBSCAN, with TCRdist sequence similarity added in when clustering inside HLA-allele-positive subsets. Repertoires with fewer than 30,000 or more than 120,000 public chains were left out of co-occurrence clustering, as were about 5 repertoires with anomalous nucleotide sharing. TCRdb retrieved this table from immuneACCESS and kept in-frame rearrangements only. Not all clones are present; in checked studies, unresolved V genes account for under half, and no reason is known for the remainder. Clonal size and the V and J genes are those of that table, whereas D and trimming came from the DNA. The sample table holds roughly 42,000 clones. The ten largest make up 1% to 1.5% of the sample.

V ends up 1 base short and J 4 bases short, with an unmatched junction base count of 5. There are 17 amino acids in the CDR3, from cysteine to phenylalanine inclusive. Kept here is only the CDR3 DNA, which spans 51 bases and is read in frame from base 1. The germline V gene provides CDR1 LGHNA and CDR2 YNFKEQ. The sample consisted of PBMCs. This TCR came from a young man in good health and CMV-seronegative. The chain uses TRBV4-2 and TRBJ2-5, and 14 junction bases match TRBD2. The CDR3 protein is CASSQVGLAGAGETQYF. The bases read TGTGCCAGCAGCCAAGTGGGACTAGCGGGAGCGGGAGAGACCCAGTACTTC.